A selection of T cell receptor beta chains follows, all from one sample in a study of cytomegalovirus exposure and HLA in healthy donors. TCRdb's table, derived via immunoSEQ multiplex PCR, lists solely in-frame clones and lacks some. The data show roughly 100,000 clones, approximately 87% seen once. The source material was PBMCs. Every receptor here comes from a middle-aged man in good health and CMV-seronegative. Both conserved end residues are part of each CDR3. The order of the fields is J gene, clone size, D gene, CDR3 length, V gene, CDR3 DNA, CDR3 protein. D genes are given only for firm matches. Size is stated for part of the rows, as once, few or many counts, or as a class when the clone is expanded.

>TRBJ1-2|.|.|14|TRBV10-1
TGCGCCAGCAGTGCAGCGGGCCAAGTCTATGGCTACACCTTC
CASSAAGQVYGYTF
>TRBJ1-5|.|.|13|TRBV2
TGTGCCAGCAGAAGCGAGGGAAATCAGCCCCAGCATTTT
CASRSEGNQPQHF
>TRBJ1-6|once|TRBD1|16|TRBV5-1
TGCGCCAGCAGCTTGGCCGGGGGACAGGGTTTGGCACCCCTCCACTTT
CASSLAGGQGLAPLHF
>TRBJ2-2|.|TRBD2|16|TRBV7-3
TGTGCCAGCAGCCGTAGCGGGGGCGCGAACACCGGGGAGCTGTTTTTT
CASSRSGGANTGELFF
>TRBJ2-7|.|.|13|TRBV19
TGTGCCAGCCGGAAGGCAGGTCTCGGCGAGCAGTACTTC
CASRKAGLGEQYF
>TRBJ2-1|.|TRBD1|13|TRBV10-2
TGCGCCAGCAGGGGGACAGCTGACAATGAGCAGTTCTTC
CASRGTADNEQFF
>TRBJ2-3|.|.|14|TRBV12-5
TGTGCTAGTGGTTTGGGGCAGGGAACAGATACGCAGTATTTT
CASGLGQGTDTQYF
>TRBJ2-7|.|TRBD1|15|TRBV5-1
TGCGCCAGCAGCCCCGAGGGGACAGGCACCTACGAGCAGTACTTC
CASSPEGTGTYEQYF
>TRBJ2-7|.|.|11|TRBV11-2
TGTGCCAGCAGTAATGCCTACGAGCAGTACTTC
CASSNAYEQYF
>TRBJ2-7|.|.|17|TRBV21-1
TGTGCCAGCAGCACGAAATCGGAGTTAGCGGGCATCTACGAGCAGTACTTC
CASSTKSELAGIYEQYF
>TRBJ1-1|.|.|14|TRBV2
TGTGCCAGCAGTGGGGGGAGGATGAACACTGAAGCTTTCTTT
CASSGGRMNTEAFF
>TRBJ1-2|.|TRBD1|12|TRBV29-1
TGCAGCGCCCGGGACAGTCTGAGAGGCTACACCTTC
CSARDSLRGYTF
>TRBJ1-2|.|TRBD1|16|TRBV11-2
TGTGCCAGCAGCTTTAATGGGGACAGGGGGCTCTATGGCTACACCTTC
CASSFNGDRGLYGYTF